The 22 T cell receptor beta chains given below trace back to one sample, sequenced in a study of T cells in narcolepsy. Measured with immunoSEQ multiplex PCR; TCRdb has only the in-frame clones, and not every one. The sample yields some 17,000 clones, approximately 84% seen once. Sample: memory (CD45RA-) CD4+ T cells from blood. These receptors all stem from a human donor in good health.

The genes are TRBV19 and TRBJ1-4; D not resolved. Trimming took off 8 bases at V and 7 bases at J, with 17 bases between the two ends. CDR1 LNHDA and CDR2 SQIVND come from the germline V gene (reference sequence). The CDR3 is 14 residues long. The DNA of the CDR3 is TGTGCCAGTTCTGGGCCGGGTTGGGGTGAAAAACTGTTTTTT. Its translation: CASSGPGWGEKLFF.

This sequence joins TRBV9 and TRBJ2-1, with TRBD2 matching over 11 bases. J lost 7 bases, V lost 4 bases, and 10 bases had no gene match. This CDR3 spans 16 amino acids. CDR1 SGDLS and CDR2 YYNGEE come from the germline V gene. This CDR3 is CASSSRLAGGLNEQFF. CDR3 bases: TGTGCCAGCAGCTCCCGTTTAGCGGGGGGGCTAAATGAGCAGTTCTTC.

The chain carries TRBV12-1 and TRBJ2-1; TRBD2, the table's D call, lacks a check against the DNA. TRBV12-1 corresponds to a pseudogene. The CDR3 extends over 16 amino acids. CDR3 nucleotides: TGTGCCAGCAGCTTTGGGCCTAGCGGGACTTACAATGAGCAGTTCTTC. Translation gives CASSFGPSGTYNEQFF.

V usage is TRBV2 and J usage is TRBJ1-2; 8 positions agree with TRBD1. The ends lost 3 bases at V and 4 bases at J; junction bases unmatched: 7. Per the germline V gene, CDR1 is SNHLY and CDR2 is FYNNEI. The CDR3 runs to 15 residues. The CDR3 is CASSDRQGMLYGYTF. Written as DNA, the CDR3 is TGTGCCAGCAGTGATCGACAGGGGATGCTCTATGGCTACACCTTC.

The chain employs TRBV10-3 and TRBJ1-1; D not certain. This CDR3 spans 13 amino acids. Per germline, CDR1 ENHRY and CDR2 SYGVKD. V dropped 2 bases and J dropped 1 base, with 5 bases sitting between them. CDR3 amino acids: CAISEDQNTEAFF. CDR3 DNA: TGTGCCATCAGTGAGGATCAGAACACTGAAGCTTTCTTT.

The chain has TRBV10-3 and TRBJ2-1, with TRBD1 matching 11 bases. CDR3 size: 15 residues. Trimming took 4 bases from V and 4 from J; bases not matched to a gene: 3. The V gene's germline CDR1 is ENHRY and CDR2 SYGVKD. The CDR3 nucleotides are TGTGCCATCAGTGGGACAGGGGGCGGGTACAATGAGCAGTTCTTC. Residues: CAISGTGGGYNEQFF.

The V call is TRBV15, the J call TRBJ2-3; D ambiguous. The CDR3 sequence is 14 residues long. With 1 base removed from V and 1 base from J, the gap between germline ends came to 6 bases. Germline loops: CDR1 LNHNV, CDR2 YYDKDF (reference sequence). CDR3 protein: CATSRVSGTDTQYF. Here the CDR3 DNA reads TGTGCCACCAGCAGAGTCAGCGGCACAGATACGCAGTATTTT.

In DNA, the CDR3 is TGTGCCAGCAGCTTAGTAGGCCAAGAGACCCAGTACTTC. As protein: CASSLVGQETQYF. The chain uses TRBV5-4 and TRBJ2-5; D remains ambiguous. From germline, CDR1 is SGHNT and CDR2 YYREEE (reference sequence). V was trimmed by 2 bases and J by 1 base, leaving 6 bases between them. This CDR3 is 13 amino acids long.

The CDR3 sequence is CASSQPSGPQSEQYF. As DNA, the CDR3 is TGTGCCAGCAGCCAACCCTCGGGACCACAATCCGAGCAGTACTTC. V usage is TRBV14 and J usage is TRBJ2-7; either TRBD1 or TRBD2 may fit D (5 bases each). V lost 2 bases and J lost 6, with 17 bases in between. Germline CDR1 and CDR2: SGHDN and FVKESK. The length of the CDR3 is 15 residues.

V gene TRBV29-1 combines with J gene TRBJ1-2; 7 bases align to TRBD1. CDR3 length: 15 amino acids. CDR1 and CDR2 (germline): SQVTM, ANQGSEA. Losses at the gene ends were 7 bases for V and 4 bases for J; bases not matched to a gene: 15. The DNA of the CDR3 is TGCAGCGCTACATCCGGGACAGCAACATCCTATGGCTACACCTTC. Protein sequence: CSATSGTATSYGYTF.

V gene TRBV6-5 combines with J gene TRBJ1-4; D uncertain. Between the trimmed V and J ends, which lost 7 bases and 4 bases, there was a span of 7 bases. This CDR3 comprises 12 residues. CDR1 MNHEY and CDR2 SVGAGI come from the germline V gene. DNA for the CDR3: TGTGCCAGCATGGGGAATAATGAAAAACTGTTTTTT. Its translation: CASMGNNEKLFF.

This chain uses TRBV5-6 with TRBJ1-2, with unresolved D. Trimming took 0 bases from V and 4 from J, leaving 19 bases between them. Germline lookup yields CDR1 SGHDT and CDR2 YYEEEE. The CDR3 loop spans 17 amino acids. CDR3 coding DNA: TGTGCCAGCAGCTTGGCCCAGTTAAGGTCTGCATCCTATGGCTACACCTTC. It is translated as CASSLAQLRSASYGYTF.

The chain combines TRBV7-2 with TRBJ2-3, with 8 bases fitting TRBD2. This CDR3 is built from 16 residues. Germline V gives CDR1 SGHTA, CDR2 FQGNSA. V gave up 2 bases and J gave up 4 bases; unmatched junction bases: 8. CDR3 coding DNA: TGTGCCAGCAGCTTACGGCCGGGAGGGCGCCCAGATACGCAGTATTTT. Translation: CASSLRPGGRPDTQYF.

The gene calls are TRBV27 and TRBJ1-2; perhaps TRBD1 as D (6 bases). Trimming removed 6 bases at V and 8 bases at J, with 19 bases between. The germline gives CDR1 MNHEY, CDR2 SMNVEV (reference sequence). The CDR3 is 14 residues long. The chain's CDR3 is CASSPNRGAFGYTF. CDR3 nucleotide sequence: TGTGCCAGCAGCCCTAATAGGGGGGCGTTCGGCTACACCTTC.

The rearrangement uses TRBV5-1 and TRBJ1-2; no clear D gene. The CDR3 contains 12 residues. Germline CDR1 is SGHRS and CDR2 is YFSETQ. V lost 4 bases and J lost 4, with 8 bases in between. CDR3 sequence (DNA): TGCGCCAGCAGCCCAGAGTTCTATGGCTACACCTTC. It is translated as CASSPEFYGYTF.

The rearrangement joins TRBV6-1 to TRBJ1-2; D may be TRBD1 (6 bases). V gave up 6 bases and J gave up 4 bases, with 12 bases separating them. There are 13 residues in the CDR3. Germline values: CDR1 MNHNS, CDR2 SASEGT. The CDR3 reads CASRQGRTYGYTF. In DNA, the CDR3 is TGTGCCAGCAGACAGGGAAGAACCTATGGCTACACCTTC.

The CDR3 DNA sequence: TGTGCCAGCAGCTTAGATGGGGGCGGTGGCTACACCTTC. It codes for CASSLDGGGGYTF. This chain links TRBV11-3 with TRBJ1-2, with D possibly matching TRBD1 (6 bases). Germline CDR1 SGHNT, CDR2 YENEEA. The CDR3 has 13 amino acids. The V end lost 0 bases, the J end lost 7 bases, and 9 bases lay between the germline ends.

The chain is built from TRBV12-5 and TRBJ2-5; D is unclear. Between the trimmed V and J ends, which lost 2 bases and 5 bases, there was a span of 3 bases. The CDR3 is 11 amino acids. CDR1 and CDR2 (germline): LGHNT, FRNRAP. For the CDR3, the DNA is TGTGCTAGTGGTTTGTACGAGACCCAGTACTTC. This translates into CASGLYETQYF.

The genes are TRBV6-6 and TRBJ1-2, with a weak D call TRBD1 (6 bases). The germline V gene has CDR1 MNHNY and CDR2 SVGAGI (reference sequence). The CDR3 contains 15 residues. V was clipped by 0 bases and J by 8 bases, with 16 bases between them. The CDR3 loop reads CASSYSHQGMRGYTF. The CDR3 region has the DNA TGTGCCAGCAGTTACTCGCACCAGGGGATGAGAGGCTACACCTTC.

In its sample, this clone was seen once. The chain is built from TRBV5-6 and TRBJ2-7; D possibly corresponds to TRBD1 (5 bases). Germline assignment: CDR1 SGHDT and CDR2 YYEEEE. With 4 bases removed from V and 12 bases from J, the gap between germline ends came to 14 bases. CDR3 length: 11 residues. DNA for the CDR3: TGTGCCAGCAGCCTTCGCAGGGAAGCGTACTTC. This gives the protein CASSLRREAYF.

The CDR3 bases are TGCGCCAGCAGCCGGACTTTGGGGGCTACGGGGAAAAACACTGAAGCTTTCTTT. Its translation: CASSRTLGATGKNTEAFF. This rearrangement joins TRBV5-1 to TRBJ1-1, with D perhaps TRBD1 (6 bases). Germline V CDR1 and CDR2: SGHRS, YFSETQ. V lost 4 bases and J 2 bases, leaving 24 bases between the germline ends. This CDR3 has 18 amino acids. Variable domain in full (rest from reference TRBV5-1 and TRBJ1-1): KAGVTQTPRYLIKTRGQQVTLSCSPISGHRSVSWYQQTPGQGLQFLFEYFSETQRNKGNFPGRFSGRQFSNSRSEMNVSTLELGDSALYLCASSRTLGATGKNTEAFFGQGTRLTVV.

This sequence joins TRBV4-2 and TRBJ1-5, with D unclear. CDR1 is LGHNA, CDR2 YNFKEQ, per germline. V lost 4 bases, J lost 0 bases, and 10 bases lay in between. This CDR3 spans 15 amino acids. The CDR3 bases are TGTGCCAGCAGCCTAAACCCAAATAGCAATCAGCCCCAGCATTTT. It codes for CASSLNPNSNQPQHF.